This T cell receptor (beta chain) derives from a study of response to subunit inactivated influenza vaccine. This clonotype has a single count. What it binds is unknown. CDR3 length equals 14 residues. The germline CDR1 and CDR2 sequences are DFQATT and SNEGSKA (reference sequence). With V trimmed by 6 bases and J by 4 bases, 8 bases remained unmatched. Using its own MiXCR run on the RT-PCR reads, TCRdb lists one record per CDR3 protein. The repertoire has approximately 520,000 distinct CDR3 sequences, roughly 27% of them found once; the top ten carry less than 2.5%. Study-level points and caveats: New T cells are recruited in small numbers by each seasonal influenza vaccination, according to the authors' suggestion.

V and J are TRBV20-1 and TRBJ2-2; 7 bases align to TRBD1. Sequencing used CD4+ T cells sorted from PBMCs, obtained 5 days after vaccination. The sequence was collected from a man in his fifties or sixties who received an inactivated influenza vaccine. In DNA, the CDR3 is TGCAGTGCACAACAGGGGAGAGGCACCGGGGAGCTGTTTTTT. Its translation is CSAQQGRGTGELFF.